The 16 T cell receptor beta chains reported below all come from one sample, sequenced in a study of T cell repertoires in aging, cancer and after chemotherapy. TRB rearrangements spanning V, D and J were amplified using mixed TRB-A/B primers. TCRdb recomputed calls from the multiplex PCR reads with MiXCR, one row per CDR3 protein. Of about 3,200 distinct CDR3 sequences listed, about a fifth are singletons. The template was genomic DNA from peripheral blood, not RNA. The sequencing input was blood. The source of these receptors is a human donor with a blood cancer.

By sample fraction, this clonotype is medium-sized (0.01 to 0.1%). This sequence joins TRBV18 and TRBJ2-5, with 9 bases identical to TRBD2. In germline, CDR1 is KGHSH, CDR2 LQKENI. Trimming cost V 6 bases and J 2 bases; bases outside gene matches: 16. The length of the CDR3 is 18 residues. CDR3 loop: CASSRTSAGPGGQETQYF. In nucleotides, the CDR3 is TGTGCCAGCTCGCGGACTAGCGCCGGACCCGGGGGGCAAGAGACCCAGTACTTC.

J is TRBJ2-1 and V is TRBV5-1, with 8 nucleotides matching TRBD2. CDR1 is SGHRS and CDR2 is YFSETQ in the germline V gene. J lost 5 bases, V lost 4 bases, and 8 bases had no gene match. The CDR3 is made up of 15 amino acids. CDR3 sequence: CASSREGRENNEQFF. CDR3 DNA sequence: TGCGCCAGCAGCCGGGAGGGGCGGGAGAACAATGAGCAGTTCTTC.

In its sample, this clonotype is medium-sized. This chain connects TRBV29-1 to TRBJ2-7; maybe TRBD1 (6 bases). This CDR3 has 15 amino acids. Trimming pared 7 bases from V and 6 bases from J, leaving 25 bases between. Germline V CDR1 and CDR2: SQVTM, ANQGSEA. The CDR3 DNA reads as TGCAGCGGGGGACCTGGGGTGGGGAAACAGGGCGAGCAGTACTTC. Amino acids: CSGGPGVGKQGEQYF.

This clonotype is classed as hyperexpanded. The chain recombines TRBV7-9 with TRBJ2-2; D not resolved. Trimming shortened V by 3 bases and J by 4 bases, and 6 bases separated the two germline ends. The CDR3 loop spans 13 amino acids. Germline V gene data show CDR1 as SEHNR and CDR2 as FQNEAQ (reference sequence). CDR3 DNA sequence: TGTGCCAGCAGCTTTAGACGCACCGGGGAGCTGTTTTTT. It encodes CASSFRRTGELFF. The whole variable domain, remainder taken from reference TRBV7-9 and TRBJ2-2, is DTGVSQNPRHKITKRGQNVTFRCDPISEHNRLYWYRQTLGQGPEFLTYFQNEAQLEKSRLLSDRFSAERPKGSFSTLEIQRTEQGDSAMYLCASSFRRTGELFFGEGSRLTVL.

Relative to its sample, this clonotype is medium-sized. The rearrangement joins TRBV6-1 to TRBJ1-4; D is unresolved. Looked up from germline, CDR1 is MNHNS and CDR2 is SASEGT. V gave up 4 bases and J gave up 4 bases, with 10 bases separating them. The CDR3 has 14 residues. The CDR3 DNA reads TGTGCCAGCAGTGTACGGACGATTAATGAAAAACTGTTTTTT. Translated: CASSVRTINEKLFF.

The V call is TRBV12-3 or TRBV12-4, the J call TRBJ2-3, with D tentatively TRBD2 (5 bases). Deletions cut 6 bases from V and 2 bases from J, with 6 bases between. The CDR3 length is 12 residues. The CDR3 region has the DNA TGTGCCAGCAGGAGGGACACAGATACGCAGTATTTT. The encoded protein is CASRRDTDTQYF.

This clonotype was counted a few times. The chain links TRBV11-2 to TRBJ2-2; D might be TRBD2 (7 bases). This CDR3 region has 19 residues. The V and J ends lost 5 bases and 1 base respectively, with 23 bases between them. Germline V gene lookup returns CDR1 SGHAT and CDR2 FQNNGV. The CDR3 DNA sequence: TGTGCCAGCAGCCATTCGAGGGGGGGGCTAGGTTGGAACACCGGGGAGCTGTTTTTT. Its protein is CASSHSRGGLGWNTGELFF.

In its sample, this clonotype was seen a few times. CDR3 sequence (DNA): TGTGCCAGCAGGGGACAGGGGTTTCCTGAAGCTTTCTTT. Translating it yields CASRGQGFPEAFF. The V gene is TRBV27, the J gene TRBJ1-1, with 10 bases fitting TRBD1. Germline V gives CDR1 MNHEY, CDR2 SMNVEV (reference sequence). The CDR3 covers 13 residues. V was clipped by 6 bases and J by 6 bases; unmatched bases: 4.

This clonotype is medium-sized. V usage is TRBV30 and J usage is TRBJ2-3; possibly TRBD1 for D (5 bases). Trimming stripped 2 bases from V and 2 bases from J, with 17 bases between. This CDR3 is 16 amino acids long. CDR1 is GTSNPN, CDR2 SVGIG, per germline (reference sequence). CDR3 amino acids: CAWSKGSRASTDTQYF. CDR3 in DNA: TGTGCCTGGAGTAAGGGGTCCCGCGCCTCCACAGATACGCAGTATTTT.

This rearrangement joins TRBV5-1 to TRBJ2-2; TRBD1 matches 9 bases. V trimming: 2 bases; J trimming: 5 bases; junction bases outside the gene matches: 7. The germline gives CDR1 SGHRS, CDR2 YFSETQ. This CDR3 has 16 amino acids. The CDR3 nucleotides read TGCGCCAGCAGCTTTGAGGGACAGGGATTTACCGGGGAGCTGTTTTTT. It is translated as CASSFEGQGFTGELFF.

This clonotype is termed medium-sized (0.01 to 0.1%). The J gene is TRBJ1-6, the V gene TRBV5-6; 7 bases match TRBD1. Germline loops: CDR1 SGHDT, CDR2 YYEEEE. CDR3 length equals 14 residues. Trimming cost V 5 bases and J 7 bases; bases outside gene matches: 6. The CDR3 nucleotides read TGTGCCAGCAGGAACCGGGACAGAAATTCACCCCTCCACTTT. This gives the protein CASRNRDRNSPLHF. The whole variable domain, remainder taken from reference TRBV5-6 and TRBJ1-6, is DAGVTQSPTHLIKTRGQQVTLRCSPKSGHDTVSWYQQALGQGPQFIFQYYEEEERQRGNFPDRFSGHQFPNYSSELNVNALLLGDSALYLCASRNRDRNSPLHFGNGTRLTVT.

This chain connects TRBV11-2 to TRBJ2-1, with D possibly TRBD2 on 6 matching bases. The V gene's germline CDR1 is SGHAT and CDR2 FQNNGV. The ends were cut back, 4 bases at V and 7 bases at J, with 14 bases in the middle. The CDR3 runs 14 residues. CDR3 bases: TGTGCCAGCAGCTCCGGTCTAGCGTCAAATGAGCAGTTCTTC. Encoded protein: CASSSGLASNEQFF.

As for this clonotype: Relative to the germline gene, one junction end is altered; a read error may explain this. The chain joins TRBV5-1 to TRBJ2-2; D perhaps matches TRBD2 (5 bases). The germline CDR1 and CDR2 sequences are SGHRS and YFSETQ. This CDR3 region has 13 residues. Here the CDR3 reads CASSVGSAGELFF. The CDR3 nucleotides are TGTGCCAGCAGCGTTGGGAGCGCCGGGGAGCTGTTTTTT.

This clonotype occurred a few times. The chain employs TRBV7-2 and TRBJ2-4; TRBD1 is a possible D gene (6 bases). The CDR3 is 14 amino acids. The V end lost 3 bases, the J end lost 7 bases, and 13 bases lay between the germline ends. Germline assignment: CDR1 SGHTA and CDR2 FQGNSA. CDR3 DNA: TGTGCCAGCAGCTTCGGACAGAAGCTTAACATTCAGTACTTC. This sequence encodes CASSFGQKLNIQYF. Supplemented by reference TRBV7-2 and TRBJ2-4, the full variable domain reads GAGVSQSPSNKVTEKGKDVELRCDPISGHTALYWYRQSLGQGLEFLIYFQGNSAPDKSGLPSDRFSAERTGGSVSTLTIQRTQQEDSAVYLCASSFGQKLNIQYFGAGTRLSVL.

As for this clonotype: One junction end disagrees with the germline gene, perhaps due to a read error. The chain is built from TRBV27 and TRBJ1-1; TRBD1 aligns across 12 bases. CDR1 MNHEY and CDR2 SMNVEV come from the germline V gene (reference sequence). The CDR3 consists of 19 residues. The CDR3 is CASRLFLGQGASRDTEAFF. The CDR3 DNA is TGTGCCAGCAGATTATTCTTGGGACAGGGGGCTTCAAGGGACACTGAAGCTTTCTTT.

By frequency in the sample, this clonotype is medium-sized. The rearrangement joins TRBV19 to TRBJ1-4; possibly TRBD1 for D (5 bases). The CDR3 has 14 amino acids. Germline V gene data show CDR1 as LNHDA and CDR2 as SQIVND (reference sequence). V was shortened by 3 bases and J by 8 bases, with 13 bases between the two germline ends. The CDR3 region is CASSIGGAREKLFF. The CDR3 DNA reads TGTGCCAGTAGTATTGGCGGGGCTCGGGAAAAACTGTTTTTT.